This T cell receptor (beta chain) was retrieved from a study of control samples from healthy donors and cancer patients. This clone appeared a single time. Assay: immunoSEQ multiplex PCR; the TCRdb copy retains only in-frame clones and omits some. The repertoire has roughly 120,000 clones, around 89% of them found once; the top ten carry roughly 40%. CDR1 and CDR2 (germline): MNHNY, SVGAGI (reference sequence). The CDR3 loop spans 14 amino acids. Trimming removed 5 bases from V and 7 bases from J; junction bases left unmatched: 6. What was sequenced was blood. The chain combines TRBV6-6 with TRBJ1-2, with 11 positions matching TRBD1. This TCR was sampled from a man aged 50-60 years in good health. The CDR3 protein is CASSTGQGAFGYTF. Written as DNA, the CDR3 is TGTGCCAGCAGTACCGGACAGGGGGCATTTGGCTACACCTTC.